Below, 5 T cell receptor beta chains from the same sample are listed, as sequenced in a study of blood T cells in healthy people across ages (dated by TCRdb to between 2014 and 2017). The method behind the library was 5' RACE. For sequencing, an Illumina HiSeq 2500 was employed. A second PCR of 7 to 11 cycles was performed with a sample-barcoded 5' primer and a J-beta primer mix. TCRdb reprocessed the public reads (quality trimming at Q25 with fastp, clone calling with MiXCR) and kept in-frame beta chains. Records with the same CDR3 protein are collapsed into one entry carrying the most frequent genes and DNA. A total of hundreds of thousands of distinct CDR3 sequences appear in this sample, under 35% of them only once. The ten most abundant clones make up 15% to 20% of the sample. The source material was blood. These receptors came from a woman over 75 in good health.

This clonotype was observed a handful of times. This probably arose from a read error, given a far larger clone one base away. The rearrangement joins TRBV6-5 to TRBJ2-1, with D tentatively TRBD2 (6 bases). Germline V CDR1 and CDR2: MNHEY, SVGAGI. The CDR3 spans 15 residues. The chain's CDR3 is CTSSFRGSSYNEQFF. The CDR3 DNA follows: TGTACCAGCAGTTTCCGGGGGTCCTCCTACAATGAGCAGTTCTTC.

This clonotype was seen at least ten times. The J gene is TRBJ1-6, the V gene TRBV7-9; TRBD1 aligns across 9 bases. J gave up 9 bases and V 5 bases, and 8 bases lay outside the gene matches. CDR3 size: 15 residues. The germline CDR1 and CDR2 sequences are SEHNR and FQNEAQ (reference sequence). The CDR3 sequence: CASSPWTGEISPLHF. CDR3 bases: TGTGCCAGCAGCCCTTGGACAGGGGAGATTTCACCCCTCCACTTT.

This clonotype was observed at least ten times. One end of the junction varies from germline; a read error may be responsible. V is TRBV14 and J is TRBJ2-1, with 8 bases fitting TRBD1. This CDR3 spans 15 amino acids. CDR1 SGHDN and CDR2 FVKESK come from the germline V gene. CDR3 sequence reads: CASSQGQGSYNEQFF. CDR3 coding DNA: TGCGCCAGCAGCCAAGGACAGGGCTCCTACAATGAGCAGTTCTTC.

This chain joins TRBV3-1 and TRBJ1-2, with D unresolved. Trimming shortened V by 1 base and J by 8 bases, and 11 bases separated the two germline ends. The CDR3 contains 13 residues. Germline CDR1 and CDR2: LGHDT and YNNKEL (reference sequence). Written as DNA, the CDR3 is TGTGCCAGCAGCCAAGTCGGTCAGCCAGGCTACACCTTC. It codes for CASSQVGQPGYTF.

This clonotype was counted many times. The genes are TRBV19 and TRBJ2-5, with D maybe TRBD1 (5 bases). Germline values: CDR1 LNHDA, CDR2 SQIVND (reference sequence). Trimming left V 4 bases short and J 4 bases short, with 10 bases between. The CDR3 consists of 13 residues. The CDR3 bases are TGTGCCAGTAGTACCCCAGGGCGAGAGACCCAGTACTTC. Protein sequence: CASSTPGRETQYF.